Listed here are 10 T cell receptor beta chains from one sample, sequenced in a study of Ad26.COV2.S vaccination and SARS-CoV-2 variants. Specified treatment: approximately 18 received Ad26.COV2.S at low or high dose, single or two shots; about five received placebo; per-sample allocation not given. Following the first vaccine or placebo injection, samples were taken on day 63. Here immunoSEQ multiplex PCR was the method, and the copy in TCRdb shows in-frame clones only, minus some. The profile shows 300,000 to 400,000 clones, just over 85% of them singletons. Sequencing used peripheral blood, obtained in a trial of Ad26.COV2.S vaccine versus placebo. The source is a person aged 18-60 years who received the Ad26.COV2.S COVID-19 vaccine or a placebo.

The genes are TRBV7-9 and TRBJ1-2, with D unclear. Germline V lookup: CDR1 SEHNR, CDR2 FQNEAQ (reference sequence). This CDR3 contains 11 residues. Trimming took off 2 bases at V and 8 bases at J, with 6 bases between the two ends. The CDR3 loop is CASSLPEGYTF. The CDR3 nucleotides read TGTGCCAGCAGCTTACCGGAGGGCTACACCTTC.

The CDR3: CASSYRGTGRWGYTF. In DNA, the CDR3 is TGTGCCAGCAGTTATCGCGGGACAGGGCGTTGGGGCTACACCTTC. V gene TRBV6-5 combines with J gene TRBJ1-2, with 9 bases fitting TRBD1. Unmatched junction bases numbered 10, after V lost 3 bases and J lost 8 bases. The CDR3 covers 15 residues. Germline V lookup: CDR1 MNHEY, CDR2 SVGAGI.

In DNA form, the CDR3 reads TGTGCCAGCGGTCAACGTAATGAGCAGTTCTTC. This encodes CASGQRNEQFF. The chain has TRBV5-8 and TRBJ2-1; D gene uncertain. V lost 7 bases, J lost 7 bases, and 9 bases lay in between. This CDR3 region has 11 residues. Germline V gene data show CDR1 as SGHTS and CDR2 as YDEGEE.

The CDR3 DNA is TGTGCCAGTAGTATGGAGGGGCGGACTGAAGCTTTCTTT. Protein sequence: CASSMEGRTEAFF. This sequence joins TRBV19 and TRBJ1-1, with D possibly TRBD1 on 5 matching bases. CDR1 is LNHDA, CDR2 SQIVND, per germline (reference sequence). The CDR3 runs 13 residues. The V gene lost 3 bases and the J gene lost 5 bases, with 10 bases spanning the gap.

The J gene is TRBJ1-3, the V gene TRBV7-2; D is uncertain. Germline CDR1 is SGHTA and CDR2 is FQGNSA. With 3 bases removed from V and 2 bases from J, the gap between germline ends came to 14 bases. This CDR3 is built from 16 residues. CDR3 sequence (DNA): TGTGCCAGCAGCTTGCACCCGGCCAGAGCTGGAAACACCATATATTTT. It translates to CASSLHPARAGNTIYF.

V usage is TRBV6-2 or TRBV6-3 and J usage is TRBJ1-5, with a tentative D call TRBD1 (6 bases). This CDR3 has 18 amino acids. V was trimmed by 7 bases and J by 0 bases, leaving 22 bases between them. Per germline, CDR1 MNHEY and CDR2 SVGEGT. CDR3 sequence reads: CASTPRTDESYSNQPQHF. The CDR3 DNA reads TGTGCCAGCACCCCCAGGACAGACGAGTCCTATAGCAATCAGCCCCAGCATTTT.

The V call is TRBV6-2 or TRBV6-3, the J call TRBJ1-3, with D possibly being TRBD1 (5 bases). CDR1 is MNHEY, CDR2 SVGEGT, per germline. V lost 5 bases and J lost 2, with 13 bases in between. There are 15 residues in the CDR3. The CDR3 DNA follows: TGTGCCAGCAGTCAGGAGGGGATTGCTGGAAACACCATATATTTT. Amino acids: CASSQEGIAGNTIYF.

This chain joins TRBV2 and TRBJ2-3; a possible D gene is TRBD1 (5 bases). Germline V CDR1 and CDR2: SNHLY, FYNNEI. V was pared by 4 bases and J by 2 bases, with 10 bases between. The CDR3 loop spans 14 amino acids. The CDR3 sequence: CASSARAFTDTQYF. The CDR3 nucleotides read TGTGCCAGCAGTGCCAGGGCCTTCACAGATACGCAGTATTTT.

Turning to this clone: The sample contains more than one DNA sequence encoding this CDR3. This chain uses TRBV18 with TRBJ1-3; TRBD1 might be the D (6 bases). The germline gives CDR1 KGHSH, CDR2 LQKENI. V was clipped by 2 bases and J by 0 bases, with 8 bases between them. The CDR3 loop spans 15 amino acids. The CDR3 protein is CASSPDRRSGNTIYF. In DNA, the CDR3 is TGTGCCAGCTCACCAGACAGGCGCTCTGGAAACACCATATATTTT.

This clone was detected once. The CDR3 region is CASSFRTGESTEAFF. CDR3 bases: TGCGCCAGCAGCTTCCGAACAGGGGAATCCACTGAAGCTTTCTTT. The gene calls are TRBV5-1 and TRBJ1-1; 7 bases align to TRBD1. Per the germline V gene, CDR1 is SGHRS and CDR2 is YFSETQ. The CDR3 extends over 15 amino acids. Unmatched junction bases numbered 8, after V lost 2 bases and J lost 4 bases. The entire variable domain, with the rest obtained from reference TRBV5-1 and TRBJ1-1, is as follows: KAGVTQTPRYLIKTRGQQVTLSCSPISGHRSVSWYQQTPGQGLQFLFEYFSETQRNKGNFPGRFSGRQFSNSRSEMNVSTLELGDSALYLCASSFRTGESTEAFFGQGTRLTVV.